Each of the 5 T cell receptor beta chains below was sequenced from the same sample in a study of blood T cells in healthy people across ages. Using a J-beta primer mix together with a sample-barcoded 5' primer, a second PCR was run for roughly 7 to 12 cycles. In TCRdb, the 5' RACE reads were re-called with MiXCR into one record per CDR3 protein. The sample shows about 800,000 distinct CDR3 sequences, roughly 50% of them seen only once. Sequenced: blood. Receptors originate from a man aged 25-45 years in good health.

V usage is TRBV20-1 and J usage is TRBJ2-3; 8 bases are shared with TRBD1. With 4 bases clipped from V and 3 bases from J, the junction kept 6 bases outside the gene matches. The CDR3 consists of 14 residues. From germline, CDR1 is DFQATT and CDR2 SNEGSKA (reference sequence). The DNA for the CDR3 is TGCAGTGCTAACCAAGACAGGGGTACAGATACGCAGTATTTT. Translation gives CSANQDRGTDTQYF.

In this sample, this clonotype turned up once. The chain combines TRBV7-3 with TRBJ2-7; 7 bases agree with TRBD2. The DNA matches TRBJ2-5 better at its end, which makes the J call doubtful. Germline V gives CDR1 SGHTA, CDR2 FQGTGA. The CDR3 totals 17 residues. CDR3 in DNA: TGTGCCAGCAGTCTTACCCCGACTAGCTCGGACCGGGAGACCCAGTACTTC. It is translated as CASSLTPTSSDRETQYF.

The V call is TRBV20-1, the J call TRBJ2-5; D unclear. The J call may be in error: the DNA end matches TRBJ2-7 better. The length of the CDR3 is 13 residues. Germline V gene data show CDR1 as DFQATT and CDR2 as SNEGSKA (reference sequence). CDR3 coding DNA: TGCAGTGCTAAAAATCCCCACTCTTACGAGCAGTACTTC. It encodes CSAKNPHSYEQYF.

This chain links TRBV2 with TRBJ2-6, with 8 bases lining up with TRBD1. The V gene end was trimmed by 8 bases and the J gene end by 1 base; junction bases not matched to a gene: 7. The CDR3 totals 16 residues. CDR1 and CDR2 from the germline V gene are SNHLY and FYNNEI. The CDR3, as DNA: TGTGCCAGCGGGGACAGGAAGGCTTCTGGGGCCAACGTCCTGACTTTC. As protein: CASGDRKASGANVLTF.

The chain carries TRBV29-1 and TRBJ2-1, with D maybe TRBD2 (7 bases). The ends were cut back, 8 bases at V and 5 bases at J, with 19 bases in the middle. Germline V lookup: CDR1 SQVTM, CDR2 ANQGSEA. The CDR3 is 14 residues long. The CDR3 spells CSTGGLAVHNEQFF. For the CDR3, the DNA is TGCAGCACTGGGGGCCTAGCGGTACACAATGAGCAGTTCTTC.